This TCR beta chain was retrieved from a study of T-cell memory formation after mild COVID-19. In the study overall: Among the donors, TCR clusters were largely specific to each donor.

Study-wide results and limits: Among clones peaking at day 37 in the second wave, SARS-CoV-2 specificity remained unconfirmed.

This clonotype was detected ten times or more. What it recognizes is unknown. TCRdb passed the 5' RACE reads through MiXCR, listing each CDR3 protein once. The data hold 40,000 or so distinct CDR3 sequences, with about 6.3% observed a single time. Germline V gene data show CDR1 as SEHNR and CDR2 as FQNEAQ (reference sequence). V was shortened by 0 bases and J by 5 bases, with 13 bases between the two germline ends. The CDR3 contains 15 residues. V is TRBV7-9 and J is TRBJ2-5; D gene unclear. The TCR originated in an adult who had mild COVID-19 (a few samples of this study predate the infection). Cell type and time point are not known. Sequencing was done on a sample of PBMCs or a T cell subset sorted from them (not recorded which). This chain's CDR3 is CASSLALIRSETQYF. The CDR3 DNA reads TGTGCCAGCAGCTTAGCGCTGATTAGGTCGGAGACCCAGTACTTC.